The clone carrying this TCR beta chain has a count of ten or more. Germline assignment: CDR1 SGHKS and CDR2 YYEKEE (reference sequence). V was pared by 4 bases and J by 9 bases, with 10 bases of the junction left unmatched. CDR3 length: 15 amino acids. It was with unique molecular identifiers that the TCRbeta library was prepared. TCRdb called the PCR reads again in MiXCR, with one record for every CDR3 protein. The repertoire has over 150,000 distinct CDR3 sequences, just over 14% of them found once; the top ten carry under 15%. The data were taken from a study of T-cell reconstitution after alpha-beta-depleted transplantation in children.

The sequence derives from a human donor who donated a stem cell graft to a child with acute lymphoblastic leukemia. V usage is TRBV5-5 and J usage is TRBJ1-6, with 7 bases aligning to TRBD1. The sequencing used PBMCs from the stem cell graft donor, collected from the stem cell graft. This chain's CDR3 is CASSADRVRSSPLHF. The DNA of the CDR3 is TGTGCCAGCAGCGCTGACAGGGTGAGGAGTTCACCCCTCCACTTT. Combining the CDR3 with reference TRBV5-5 and TRBJ1-6 gives the whole variable domain DAGVTQSPTHLIKTRGQQVTLRCSPISGHKSVSWYQQVLGQGPQFIFQYYEKEERGRGNFPDRFSARQFPNYSSELNVNALLLGDSALYLCASSADRVRSSPLHFGNGTRLTVT.